These 6 T cell receptor beta chains were sequenced from one sample in a study of immune cell composition in non-small cell lung cancer. Normal lung was taken at the farthest possible site, at least 3 cm from tumour. The protocol was immunoSEQ multiplex PCR, while the TCRdb copy is restricted to in-frame clones and leaves out a portion. The profile shows 6,000 or so clones, 70% to 90% of them singletons. The sequenced material came from non-adjacent lung tissue. All receptors derive from a human donor with non-small cell lung cancer.

This clone was counted a single time. This sequence joins TRBV7-3 and TRBJ2-5; 7 nucleotides match TRBD1. The germline V gene encodes CDR1 SGHTA and CDR2 FQGTGA. The junction had 9 bases not matched to a gene; V was cut back by 5 bases and J by 3 bases. CDR3 length equals 15 residues. The DNA of the CDR3 is TGTGCCAGCAGCGTCACCGGGACAGAAAAAGAGACCCAGTACTTC. Its translation: CASSVTGTEKETQYF.

This chain uses TRBV7-6 with TRBJ1-5; 7 nucleotides align to TRBD1. CDR3 size: 15 residues. Germline loops: CDR1 SGHVS, CDR2 FNYEAQ. V dropped 1 base and J dropped 6; count of bases not matched to a gene: 6. This chain's CDR3 is CASSLEGAGSQPQHF. In DNA form, the CDR3 reads TGTGCCAGCAGCTTAGAGGGGGCGGGTTCTCAGCCCCAGCATTTT.

DNA for the CDR3: TGTGCCAGCAGTTACGGTCTACAGGGTAGGAACAATGAGCAGTTCTTC. It translates to CASSYGLQGRNNEQFF. V usage is TRBV6-6 and J usage is TRBJ2-1; maybe TRBD1 (6 bases). Germline V gives CDR1 MNHNY, CDR2 SVGAGI (reference sequence). The CDR3 loop spans 16 amino acids. The germline V and J ends were trimmed by 2 bases and 5 bases, with 16 bases remaining between them.

The rearrangement joins TRBV23-1 to TRBJ2-5; a possible D gene is TRBD2 (7 bases). TRBV23-1 is classed as an ORF, of uncertain function. Trimming removed 8 bases from V and 5 bases from J, with 21 bases in between. The CDR3 covers 15 residues. CDR3 DNA sequence: TGCGCCAGCCCCTTTGGGAGGGGGATAGGGGAGACCCAGTACTTC. Its protein product is CASPFGRGIGETQYF.

The chain joins TRBV5-1 to TRBJ2-1; 9 bases are shared with TRBD2. V shed 0 bases and J 10 bases; nucleotides not matched to a gene: 8. CDR3 length: 15 residues. Germline-derived CDR1 and CDR2 are SGHRS and YFSETQ. CDR3 in amino acids: CASSLGRGRGDEQFF. The DNA for the CDR3 is TGCGCCAGCAGCTTGGGCCGCGGGAGGGGAGACGAGCAGTTCTTC.

V and J are TRBV27 and TRBJ2-2, with D maybe TRBD2 (5 bases). This CDR3 is built from 14 residues. V dropped 5 bases and J dropped 5 bases, with 12 bases sitting between them. Germline V gene lookup returns CDR1 MNHEY and CDR2 SMNVEV (reference sequence). DNA of the CDR3: TGTGCCAGCAGTGCCTCTTCGGGGACCGGGGAGCTGTTTTTT. It translates to CASSASSGTGELFF.